This T cell receptor (beta chain) was sequenced in a study of technical replicates of blood from several donors. The CDR3 is made up of 15 amino acids. Trimming took 2 bases from V and 1 from J, leaving 9 bases between them. Germline V gene lookup returns CDR1 SGHAT and CDR2 FQNNGV. TCRdb's copy holds only in-frame clones and misses some; the assay was immunoSEQ multiplex PCR. The sample includes tens of thousands of clones, roughly 86% of them seen just once. Input material: PBMCs. The clonotype comes from a human donor in good health. Some clones in this sample may be carry-over from other donors' samples. The rearrangement joins TRBV11-2 to TRBJ1-3, with D unclear. The CDR3 bases are TGTGCCAGCAGCTTAAGTATCGGGTCTGGAAACACCATATATTTT. It encodes CASSLSIGSGNTIYF.